This T cell receptor (beta chain) was profiled in a study of molecular identifiers for immune sequencing clone quantification. Study as a whole: Within a replicate experiment, RNA obtained from either approximately 20,000 or 100,000 naive CD8 cells was divided into five aliquots, and four of those aliquots were then sequenced.

The V and J ends lost 3 bases and 3 bases respectively, with 9 bases between them. The CDR3 loop spans 14 amino acids. Bulk TCR libraries were made with methods that had been previously described and with listed TCR primers. In TCRdb, the PCR reads were re-called with MiXCR into one record per CDR3 protein. The table includes some 41,000 distinct CDR3 sequences, 24% detected once. This clonotype was found many times. V usage is TRBV12-3 or TRBV12-4 and J usage is TRBJ1-5; no clear D gene. This TCR came from a human donor in good health. Some libraries in this study had Jurkat cell RNA spiked in. The sample was naive CD8+ T cells from blood, with Jurkat cell RNA spiked in. The subset was: FACS-sorted CD8+CD4-CCR7+CD45RA+ naive T cells. In nucleotides, the CDR3 is TGTGCCAGCAGTTTCGGACGATACAATCAGCCCCAGCATTTT. Translating it yields CASSFGRYNQPQHF.